This T cell receptor beta chain was captured in a study of shared clonotypes between healthy human individuals. Whole-study context: CD8 memory received one plate per donor, CD8 naive two, CD4 memory three and CD4 naive three.

Assay: immunoSEQ multiplex PCR; the TCRdb copy retains only in-frame clones and omits some. The repertoire holds approximately 710,000 clones, 90% seen once, with 34% in the top ten. Worth noting for this clone: Its antigen is not known.

With 8 bases removed from V and 2 bases from J, the gap between germline ends came to 12 bases. CDR3 length: 14 amino acids. Germline V gene lookup returns CDR1 MNHEY and CDR2 SVGAGI. Whole-study findings and limits: Donor scarcity curtailed the genetic and exposure-history diversity represented herein. Generally, naive subsets (rather than memory subsets) showed larger estimated richness.

The V gene is TRBV6-5, the J gene TRBJ2-2, with no clear D. The receptor was isolated from a man aged 18-30 years in good health. Some clones in this sample may be carry-over from other donors' samples. Input material: memory CD8+ T cells from PBMCs. Subset defined: CD45RO+ cells pooled with CCR7-negative TemRA cells. Here the CDR3 DNA reads TGTGCCAGCTACATTTATCCCAACACCGGGGAGCTGTTTTTT. It encodes CASYIYPNTGELFF.